One and the same sample provided the 24 T cell receptor beta chains below, sequenced in a study of CD8 T cell repertoires and HIV-1 epitope variants. The assay was immunoSEQ multiplex PCR, and TCRdb's table has in-frame clones only and misses some. The sample comprises under 100,000 clones, roughly 81% of which are singletons, and around 25% rests with the top ten. The material sequenced was uncultured baseline CD8+ T cells from peripheral blood mononuclear cells (PBMCs). The receptors here all came from a male donor with HIV.

The chain combines TRBV27 with TRBJ2-7; TRBD1 aligns across 10 bases. In germline, CDR1 is MNHEY, CDR2 SMNVEV (reference sequence). The junction had 9 bases not matched to a gene; V was cut back by 4 bases and J by 3 bases. The CDR3 covers 16 residues. CDR3 nucleotide sequence: TGTGCCAGCAGTTCCCGACAGGGGGCGCGGGGCTACGAGCAGTACTTC. Its translation is CASSSRQGARGYEQYF.

This chain connects TRBV9 to TRBJ2-3; no reliable D call. This CDR3 has 13 amino acids. The V end lost 5 bases, the J end lost 5 bases, and 12 bases lay between the germline ends. Germline CDR1 and CDR2: SGDLS and YYNGEE. This CDR3 reads CASRKDPKDTQYF. The CDR3 DNA reads TGTGCCAGCAGAAAGGACCCCAAAGATACGCAGTATTTT. Combining the CDR3 with reference TRBV9 and TRBJ2-3 gives the whole variable domain DSGVTQTPKHLITATGQRVTLRCSPRSGDLSVYWYQQSLDQGLQFLIQYYNGEERAKGNILERFSAQQFPDLHSELNLSSLELGDSALYFCASRKDPKDTQYFGPGTRLTVL.

The V and J genes are TRBV19 and TRBJ2-1, with D tentatively TRBD1 or TRBD2 (5 bases each). Germline V gene data show CDR1 as LNHDA and CDR2 as SQIVND (reference sequence). The V gene lost 7 bases and the J gene lost 4 bases, with 20 bases spanning the gap. This CDR3 region has 16 residues. DNA of the CDR3: TGTGCCAGTACCATGAATCTGCAGGGACCTTACAATGAGCAGTTCTTC. Its protein is CASTMNLQGPYNEQFF.

The gene calls are TRBV2 and TRBJ2-7, with D perhaps assigned TRBD1 or TRBD2 (5 bases each). Deletions cut 5 bases from V and 2 bases from J, with 13 bases between. The CDR3 runs to 14 residues. The germline gives CDR1 SNHLY, CDR2 FYNNEI. CDR3 sequence reads: CASSPGTGTYEQYF. CDR3 sequence (DNA): TGTGCCAGCAGTCCCGGGACGGGTACCTACGAGCAGTACTTC.

The V gene is TRBV9, the J gene TRBJ2-5; 8 bases fit TRBD1. Germline-derived CDR1 and CDR2 are SGDLS and YYNGEE. CDR3 length: 14 amino acids. The V segment lost 0 bases and the J segment 5 bases; nucleotides outside the gene matches: 3. The CDR3 DNA reads as TGTGCCAGCAGCGTAGCAGGGGGCGTGGAGACCCAGTACTTC. Protein sequence: CASSVAGGVETQYF.

The chain is built from TRBV14 and TRBJ1-3; 8 nucleotides agree with TRBD1. The CDR3 length is 14 residues. Germline CDR1 and CDR2: SGHDN and FVKESK. The V gene end was trimmed by 8 bases and the J gene end by 4 bases; junction bases not matched to a gene: 7. This CDR3 reads CASGVTGVGNTIYF. Written as DNA, the CDR3 is TGTGCCAGCGGAGTGACAGGGGTCGGAAACACCATATATTTT.

This sequence joins TRBV19 and TRBJ2-3; 8 bases are a match to TRBD2. Germline CDR1 reads LNHDA; CDR2 reads SQIVND (reference sequence). V dropped 5 bases and J dropped 1; count of bases not matched to a gene: 2. The CDR3 spans 14 residues. Here the CDR3 DNA reads TGTGCCAGTAGTTCACTAGCGGGCACAGATACGCAGTATTTT. This gives the protein CASSSLAGTDTQYF.

The chain uses TRBV5-1 and TRBJ2-3, with TRBD1 matching 9 bases. This CDR3 comprises 15 residues. The germline gives CDR1 SGHRS, CDR2 YFSETQ. The J segment lost 4 bases and the V segment lost 3 bases, leaving 6 bases of the junction unmatched. The CDR3 DNA reads as TGCGCCAGCAGCTCGGGACAGGGCTCCGCAGATACGCAGTATTTT. It encodes CASSSGQGSADTQYF.

The J gene is TRBJ2-1, the V gene TRBV7-8; D uncertain. The CDR3 consists of 16 residues. Germline CDR1 and CDR2: SGHVS and FQNEAQ. V gave up 3 bases and J gave up 0 bases, with 12 bases separating them. CDR3 protein: CASSFLASSSYNEQFF. The CDR3 bases are TGTGCCAGCAGCTTCTTAGCATCCAGCTCCTACAATGAGCAGTTCTTC.

By frequency in the sample, this clone is medium-sized. The chain uses TRBV7-4 and TRBJ2-7, with TRBD1 matching 7 bases. With V trimmed by 8 bases and J by 5 bases, 3 bases remained unmatched. CDR1 is SGHVT and CDR2 is SQSDAQ in the germline V gene. The CDR3 sequence is 11 residues long. CDR3 in amino acids: CASATGDEQYF. The CDR3 nucleotides are TGTGCCAGCGCAACAGGGGACGAGCAGTACTTC.

The chain couples TRBV14 to TRBJ2-5; the D is unclear. Deletions cut 1 base from V and 4 bases from J, with 10 bases between. CDR3 length: 14 residues. The germline CDR1 and CDR2 sequences are SGHDN and FVKESK. The CDR3 protein is CASSQGGWGETQYF. The CDR3 nucleotides read TGTGCCAGCAGCCAAGGGGGTTGGGGAGAGACCCAGTACTTC. Drawing the rest from reference TRBV14 and TRBJ2-5, the complete variable domain is EAGVTQFPSHSVIEKGQTVTLRCDPISGHDNLYWYRRVMGKEIKFLLHFVKESKQDESGMPNNRFLAERTGGTYSTLKVQPAELEDSGVYFCASSQGGWGETQYFGPGTRLLVL.

The chain links TRBV6-5 to TRBJ2-3; D perhaps matches TRBD1 (6 bases). The V gene lost 2 bases and the J gene lost 5 bases, with 11 bases spanning the gap. This CDR3 contains 14 residues. Germline CDR1 and CDR2: MNHEY and SVGAGI. The CDR3 DNA reads TGTGCCAGCAGTTACGTAGGGGGTGAAGATACGCAGTATTTT. It encodes CASSYVGGEDTQYF.

The V call is TRBV2, the J call TRBJ2-5, with a possible D match to TRBD2 (5 bases). The CDR3 spans 15 residues. With 7 bases removed from V and 1 base from J, the gap between germline ends came to 16 bases. The V gene's germline CDR1 is SNHLY and CDR2 FYNNEI. CDR3 region: CASILPRGTQETQYF. In nucleotides, the CDR3 is TGTGCCAGCATCCTGCCCCGGGGAACCCAAGAGACCCAGTACTTC.

The V gene is TRBV4-1, the J gene TRBJ2-3; 8 nucleotides align to TRBD2. This CDR3 comprises 18 residues. The V gene's germline CDR1 is MGHRA and CDR2 YSYEKL. Trimming removed 1 base from V and 5 bases from J; junction bases left unmatched: 14. DNA of the CDR3: TGCGCCAGCAGCCAAGTTGGAGTTGGCTCGGGAGGGTTAGATACGCAGTATTTT. It is translated as CASSQVGVGSGGLDTQYF.

The chain recombines TRBV7-2 with TRBJ2-1; unclear D gene. V lost 0 bases, J lost 0 bases, and 9 bases lay in between. Germline assignment: CDR1 SGHTA and CDR2 FQGNSA. The CDR3 spans 16 residues. Here the CDR3 DNA reads TGTGCCAGCAGCTTAGCGGTCTCCGGCTCCTACAATGAGCAGTTCTTC. Translated, it gives CASSLAVSGSYNEQFF.

The count of this clone is one. The chain uses TRBV30 and TRBJ2-5; the match to TRBD2 covers 14 bases. Germline-derived CDR1 and CDR2 are GTSNPN and SVGIG (reference sequence). This CDR3 is built from 16 residues. V was pared by 1 base and J by 3 bases, with 4 bases of the junction left unmatched. CDR3 sequence (DNA): TGTGCCTGGAGTGCTGGGACTAGCGGGGGTGAAGAGACCCAGTACTTC. This codes for CAWSAGTSGGEETQYF.

The J gene is TRBJ1-5, the V gene TRBV2; D is perhaps TRBD1 (5 bases). CDR1 SNHLY and CDR2 FYNNEI come from the germline V gene. The CDR3 runs 13 residues. Trimming pared 11 bases from V and 2 bases from J, leaving 13 bases between. CDR3 loop: CAADRGGNQPQHF. Here the CDR3 DNA reads TGTGCCGCGGACCGGGGGGGCAATCAGCCCCAGCATTTT.

This clone showed up just a few times. CDR3 DNA sequence: TGTGCCTGGAGTCAGGGGCGCACGTCCACTCGGCCCCAGCATTTT. Translating it yields CAWSQGRTSTRPQHF. V usage is TRBV30 and J usage is TRBJ1-5; D may be TRBD1 (6 bases). Trimming stripped 2 bases from V and 9 bases from J, with 20 bases between. Germline V gene sequence: CDR1 GTSNPN, CDR2 SVGIG (reference sequence). The CDR3 contains 15 residues.

The rearrangement joins TRBV6-1 to TRBJ2-5; perhaps D is TRBD1 or TRBD2 (5 bases each). From germline, CDR1 is MNHNS and CDR2 SASEGT. Trimming removed 2 bases from V and 4 bases from J, with 14 bases in between. The CDR3 sequence is 15 residues long. The CDR3 here is CASSESGTLLETQYF. The DNA of the CDR3 is TGTGCCAGCAGTGAATCTGGGACCCTTCTAGAGACCCAGTACTTC.

The table lists this clone with a count of one. The chain links TRBV11-2 to TRBJ2-7; unclear D gene. Germline V gene data show CDR1 as SGHAT and CDR2 as FQNNGV. Trimming took off 4 bases at V and 0 bases at J, with 16 bases between the two ends. This CDR3 is 16 amino acids long. CDR3: CASSSINRRSSYEQYF. The CDR3 nucleotides read TGTGCCAGCAGCTCCATAAACAGACGGAGCTCCTACGAGCAGTACTTC.

The rearrangement uses TRBV28 and TRBJ2-2; D perhaps matches TRBD1 (5 bases). The CDR3 spans 12 residues. CDR1 MDHEN and CDR2 SYDVKM come from the germline V gene. V was pared by 5 bases and J by 7 bases, with 8 bases between. The CDR3 is CASSVDIGELFF. For the CDR3, the DNA is TGTGCCAGCAGTGTGGACATCGGGGAGCTGTTTTTT.

This clone was detected only a few times. The genes are TRBV7-2 and TRBJ2-7; possibly TRBD2 for D (5 bases). V lost 8 bases and J lost 0, with 14 bases in between. CDR3 size: 14 residues. Germline CDR1 reads SGHTA; CDR2 reads FQGNSA. The CDR3 spells CASAATGSSYEQYF. CDR3 nucleotide sequence: TGTGCCAGCGCCGCGACGGGGAGCTCCTACGAGCAGTACTTC.

The V call is TRBV2, the J call TRBJ2-1, with D perhaps matching TRBD1 (6 bases). The V gene lost 7 bases and the J gene lost 5 bases, with 12 bases spanning the gap. CDR3 length: 13 residues. Germline values: CDR1 SNHLY, CDR2 FYNNEI. The chain's CDR3 is CASNRDRNNEQFF. The CDR3 DNA reads as TGTGCCAGCAACAGGGATAGGAACAATGAGCAGTTCTTC.

This clone came up a few times. The chain carries TRBV19 and TRBJ1-2; D is uncertain. This CDR3 spans 15 amino acids. V lost 4 bases and J 4 bases, leaving 16 bases between the germline ends. Germline CDR1 LNHDA, CDR2 SQIVND (reference sequence). CDR3 sequence reads: CASSTLQTYPYGYTF. In DNA form, the CDR3 reads TGTGCCAGTAGTACTCTTCAGACATATCCCTATGGCTACACCTTC.